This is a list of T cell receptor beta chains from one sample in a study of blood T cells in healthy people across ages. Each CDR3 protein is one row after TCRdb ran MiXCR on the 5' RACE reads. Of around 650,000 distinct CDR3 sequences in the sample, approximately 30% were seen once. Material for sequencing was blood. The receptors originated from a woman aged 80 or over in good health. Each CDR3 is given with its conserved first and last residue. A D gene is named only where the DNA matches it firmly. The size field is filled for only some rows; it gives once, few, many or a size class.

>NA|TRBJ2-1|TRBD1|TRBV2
CASSGQGVGSYNEQFF
TGTGCCAGCAGTGGACAGGGGGTGGGCTCCTACAATGAGCAGTTCTTC
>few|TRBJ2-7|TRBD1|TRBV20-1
CSGTDRGQGEQYF
TGCAGTGGGACGGACAGGGGGCAAGGCGAGCAGTACTTC
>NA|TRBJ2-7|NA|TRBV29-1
CSVVSLGSPYEQYF
TGCAGCGTTGTGTCCCTGGGCAGTCCCTACGAGCAGTACTTC
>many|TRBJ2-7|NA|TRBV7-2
CASSPNRGFGEQYF
TGTGCCAGCAGCCCCAATCGGGGGTTTGGCGAGCAGTACTTC
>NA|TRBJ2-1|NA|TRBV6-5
CASSYGPRNEQFF
TGTGCCAGCAGTTACGGTCCGAGGAATGAGCAGTTCTTC
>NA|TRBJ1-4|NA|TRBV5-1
CASSLGSRTANEKLFF
TGCGCCAGCAGCTTGGGGTCGAGGACGGCTAATGAAAAACTGTTTTTT
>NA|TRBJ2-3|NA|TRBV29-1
CSVEPDTQYF
TGCAGCGTGGAGCCAGATACGCAGTATTTT
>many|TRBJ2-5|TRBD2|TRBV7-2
CASSLPAGGRETQYF
TGTGCCAGCAGCTTACCAGCGGGGGGGCGGGAGACCCAGTACTTC
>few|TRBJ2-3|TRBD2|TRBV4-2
CASSPASGGAADTQYF
TGTGCCAGCAGCCCAGCTAGCGGGGGGGCCGCAGATACGCAGTATTTT
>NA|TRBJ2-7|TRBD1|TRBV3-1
CASSQVAGGYEQYF
TGTGCCAGCAGCCAAGTGGCAGGGGGCTACGAGCAGTACTTC
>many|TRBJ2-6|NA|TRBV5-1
CASSLGQGITGGANVLTF
TGCGCCAGCAGCTTGGGCCAGGGGATTACAGGTGGGGCCAACGTCCTGACTTTC
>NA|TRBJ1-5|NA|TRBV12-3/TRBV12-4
CASSGTVQPQHF
TGTGCCAGCTCCGGGACCGTTCAGCCCCAGCATTTT
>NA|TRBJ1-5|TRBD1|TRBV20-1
CSARDSRGRQQPQHF
TGCAGTGCTAGAGATTCAAGGGGGCGCCAGCAGCCCCAGCATTTT
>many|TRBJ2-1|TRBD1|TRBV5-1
CATSPSGTEYNEQFF
TGCGCCACCTCACCTTCAGGGACAGAGTACAATGAGCAGTTCTTC
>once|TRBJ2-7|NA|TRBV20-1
CGARGHNEQYF
TGCGGTGCTAGGGGACACAATGAGCAGTACTTC
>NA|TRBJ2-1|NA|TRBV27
CASSTGHGASYNEQFF
TGTGCCAGCAGTACGGGACACGGGGCCTCCTACAATGAGCAGTTCTTC
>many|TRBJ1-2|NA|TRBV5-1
CASSLDRQYSYTF
TGCGCCAGCAGCTTGGACAGGCAGTATAGCTACACCTTC
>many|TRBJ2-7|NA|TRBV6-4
CASSAYRDGGYEQYF
TGTGCCAGCAGCGCTTACCGGGACGGGGGCTACGAGCAGTACTTC
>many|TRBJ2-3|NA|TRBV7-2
CASSRTSTASTDTQYF
TGTGCCAGCAGCCGAACGTCGACAGCTAGCACAGATACGCAGTATTTT
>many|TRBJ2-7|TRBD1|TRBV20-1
CSATGQGATAYEQYF
TGCAGTGCCACTGGACAGGGGGCGACGGCCTACGAGCAGTACTTC
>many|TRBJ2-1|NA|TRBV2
CASRQRYNEQFF
TGTGCCAGCAGGCAGCGGTACAATGAGCAGTTCTTC
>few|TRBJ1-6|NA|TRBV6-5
CASSYSISFGNSPLHF
TGTGCCAGCAGTTACTCAATAAGCTTTGGCAATTCACCCCTCCACTTT
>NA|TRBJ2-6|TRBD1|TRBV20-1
CSTRTGPGANVPTF
TGCAGTACGAGGACAGGGCCTGGGGCCAACGTCCCGACTTTC
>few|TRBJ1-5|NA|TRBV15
CATSRAVGISEGQPQHF
TGTGCCACCAGCAGAGCGGTTGGCATCTCTGAAGGCCAGCCCCAGCATTTT
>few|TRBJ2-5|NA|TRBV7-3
CASSLTAGVGETQYF
TGTGCCAGCAGCTTAACGGCTGGGGTAGGAGAGACCCAGTACTTC
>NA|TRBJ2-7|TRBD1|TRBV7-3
CASSRDSSYGQYF
TGTGCCAGCAGTCGGGACAGCTCCTACGGGCAGTACTTC
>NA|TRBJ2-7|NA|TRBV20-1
CSAPGTYEQYF
TGCAGTGCGCCAGGGACCTACGAGCAGTACTTC
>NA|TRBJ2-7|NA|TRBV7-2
CASSLSLARDHEQYF
TGTGCCAGCAGCTTAAGCCTAGCGAGGGACCACGAGCAGTACTTC